This T cell receptor beta chain was found in a study of glioma-infiltrating T cells. Study results and limitations: Tissue and blood shared very few CDR3 sequences.

Amplification of TCR alpha and beta CDR3 regions from RNA used iRepertoire nested multiplex PCR. Input was 100-400 ng of tissue mRNA or PBMC total RNA. TCRdb recomputed calls from the multiplex PCR reads with MiXCR, one row per CDR3 protein. The table records tens of thousands of distinct CDR3 sequences, about 25% of them present only once. The V end was cut by 6 bases, the J end by 2 bases, with 14 bases between. Germline V gives CDR1 SQVTM, CDR2 ANQGSEA. The CDR3 contains 13 residues. This clonotype was counted only a few times. The antigen remains unidentified. The source of this sequence is a human donor with low-grade glioma or glioblastoma, undergoing nonglioma brain surgery, or in good health (not recorded which). The rearrangement links TRBV29-1 to TRBJ2-7; perhaps D is TRBD1 or TRBD2 (5 bases each). The sample consisted of glioma tissue, nonneoplastic brain tissue, or PBMCs (not recorded which). This CDR3 reads CSVSRDAAYEQYF. CDR3 nucleotide sequence: TGCAGCGTGAGCCGGGACGCCGCCTACGAGCAGTACTTC.